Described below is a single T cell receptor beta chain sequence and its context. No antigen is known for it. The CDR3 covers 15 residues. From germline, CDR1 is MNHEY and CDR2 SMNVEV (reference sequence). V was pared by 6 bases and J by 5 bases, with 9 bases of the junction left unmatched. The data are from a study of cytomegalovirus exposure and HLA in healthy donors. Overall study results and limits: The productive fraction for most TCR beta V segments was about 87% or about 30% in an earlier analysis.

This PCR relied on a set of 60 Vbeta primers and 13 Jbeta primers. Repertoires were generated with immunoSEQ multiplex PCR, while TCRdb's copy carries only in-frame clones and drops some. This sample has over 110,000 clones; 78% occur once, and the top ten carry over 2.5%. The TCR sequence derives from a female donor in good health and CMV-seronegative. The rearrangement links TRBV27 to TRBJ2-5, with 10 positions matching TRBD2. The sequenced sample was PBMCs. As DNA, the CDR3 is TGTGCCAGCAGCGCCGAAGCGGGAGGGTACGAGACCCAGTACTTC. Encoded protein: CASSAEAGGYETQYF.